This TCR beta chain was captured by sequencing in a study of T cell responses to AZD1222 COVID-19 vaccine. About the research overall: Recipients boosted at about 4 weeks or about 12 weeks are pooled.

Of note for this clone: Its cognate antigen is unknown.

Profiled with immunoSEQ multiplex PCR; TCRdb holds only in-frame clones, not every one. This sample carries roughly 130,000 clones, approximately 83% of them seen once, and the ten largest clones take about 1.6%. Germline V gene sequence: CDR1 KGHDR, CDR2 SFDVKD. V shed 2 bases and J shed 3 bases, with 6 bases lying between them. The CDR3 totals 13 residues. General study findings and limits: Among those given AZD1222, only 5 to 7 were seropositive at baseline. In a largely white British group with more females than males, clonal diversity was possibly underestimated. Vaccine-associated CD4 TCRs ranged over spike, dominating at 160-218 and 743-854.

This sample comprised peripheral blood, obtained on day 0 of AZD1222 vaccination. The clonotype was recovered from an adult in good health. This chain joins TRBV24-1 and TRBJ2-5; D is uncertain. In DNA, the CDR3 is TGTGCCACCAGTGATTCGGTTAAAGAGACCCAGTACTTC. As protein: CATSDSVKETQYF.